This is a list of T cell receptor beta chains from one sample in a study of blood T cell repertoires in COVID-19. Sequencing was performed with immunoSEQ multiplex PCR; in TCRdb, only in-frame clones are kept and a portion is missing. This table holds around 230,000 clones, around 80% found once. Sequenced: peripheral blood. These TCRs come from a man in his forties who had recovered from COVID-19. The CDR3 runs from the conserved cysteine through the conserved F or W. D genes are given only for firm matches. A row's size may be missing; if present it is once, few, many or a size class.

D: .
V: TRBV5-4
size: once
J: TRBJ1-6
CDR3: CASSSRSTGGNSPLHF

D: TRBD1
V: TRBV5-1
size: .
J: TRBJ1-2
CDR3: CASSLEGSTGFTLYGYTF

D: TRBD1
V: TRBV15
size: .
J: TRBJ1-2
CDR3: CATSRITGGARHYGYTF

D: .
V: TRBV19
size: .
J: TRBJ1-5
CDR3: CASSQGRTGPQHF

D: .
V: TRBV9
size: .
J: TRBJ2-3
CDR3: CASSVESGRGDTQYF

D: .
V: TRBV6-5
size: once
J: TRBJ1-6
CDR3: CASSLASYSPLHF

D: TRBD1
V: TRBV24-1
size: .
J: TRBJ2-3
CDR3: CATSVGTGGVGDTQYF

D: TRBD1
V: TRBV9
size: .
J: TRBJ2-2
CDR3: CASSSEGQSTNTGELFF

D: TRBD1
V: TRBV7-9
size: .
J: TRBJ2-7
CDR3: CASGGQGAYEQYF

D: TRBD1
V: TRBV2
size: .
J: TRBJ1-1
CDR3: CASSYRGMDTEAFF

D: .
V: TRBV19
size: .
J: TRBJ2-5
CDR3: CASTTGETQYF

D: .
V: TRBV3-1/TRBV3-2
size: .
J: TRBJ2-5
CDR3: CASSQDLLETQYF

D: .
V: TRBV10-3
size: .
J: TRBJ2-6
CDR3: CAISALGPGANVLTF

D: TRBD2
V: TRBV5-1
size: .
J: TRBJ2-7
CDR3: CASTFQVGGSYEQYF

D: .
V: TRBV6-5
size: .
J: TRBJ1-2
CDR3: CASSYSAVGINYGYTF

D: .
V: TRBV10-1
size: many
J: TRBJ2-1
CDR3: CASSESGEYNEQFF

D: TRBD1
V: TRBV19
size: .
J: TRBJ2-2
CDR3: CASRGQENTGELFF

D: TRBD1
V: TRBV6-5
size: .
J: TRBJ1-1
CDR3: CASRVDGQGTEAFF

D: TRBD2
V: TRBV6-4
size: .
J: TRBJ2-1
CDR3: CASSAGLVGDEQFF

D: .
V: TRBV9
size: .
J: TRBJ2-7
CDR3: CASSVGGSGTYEQYF

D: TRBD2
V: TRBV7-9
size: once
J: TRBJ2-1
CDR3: CASSLRTSGRPGEQFF